These 22 T cell receptor beta chains originate from one sample sequenced in a study of blood T cell repertoires in COVID-19. Generated by immunoSEQ multiplex PCR, the TCRdb table keeps only in-frame clones and is missing some. The table has 200,000 to 250,000 clones, approximately 85% seen once. Sequenced material: peripheral blood. The receptors were sampled from a man older than 75 with acute or convalescent COVID-19.

The chain has TRBV2 and TRBJ1-2; unclear D gene. Germline V gene sequence: CDR1 SNHLY, CDR2 FYNNEI. The CDR3 sequence is 15 residues long. With 7 bases removed from V and 8 bases from J, the gap between germline ends came to 23 bases. The CDR3 region has the DNA TGTGCCAGCACCCCCCTAGTCGGGAGCTTGAGCGGCTACACCTTC. This encodes CASTPLVGSLSGYTF. The full variable domain, its missing parts supplied by reference TRBV2 and TRBJ1-2, is EPEVTQTPSHQVTQMGQEVILRCVPISNHLYFYWYRQILGQKVEFLVSFYNNEISEKSEIFDDQFSVERPDGSNFTLKIRSTKLEDSAMYFCASTPLVGSLSGYTFGSGTRLTVV.

The V call is TRBV5-1, the J call TRBJ1-4; perhaps TRBD1 as D (6 bases). Between the trimmed V and J ends, which lost 1 base and 0 bases, there was a span of 16 bases. The CDR3 sequence is 18 residues long. Germline CDR1 is SGHRS and CDR2 is YFSETQ. CDR3 sequence (DNA): TGCGCCAGCAGCTTGCGGGCAAGGACAGTCACAACTAATGAAAAACTGTTTTTT. Its translation: CASSLRARTVTTNEKLFF.

The CDR3 DNA follows: TGTGCCAGCAGCCCGACGGGACAGGCCGTTGAAGCTTTCTTT. Residues: CASSPTGQAVEAFF. The chain joins TRBV3-1 (or the pseudogene TRBV3-2) to TRBJ1-1; 8 bases align to TRBD1. This CDR3 is 14 amino acids long. V dropped 4 bases and J dropped 7; count of bases not matched to a gene: 8. Germline V gene lookup returns CDR1 LGHDT and CDR2 YNNKEL (reference sequence).

The V gene is TRBV24-1, the J gene TRBJ2-2, with TRBD1 identical over 10 bases. This CDR3 has 19 residues. Germline CDR1 reads KGHDR; CDR2 reads SFDVKD. The V segment lost 4 bases and the J segment 2 bases; nucleotides outside the gene matches: 12. The CDR3 sequence: CATSDPPGDRGSNTGELFF. In nucleotides, the CDR3 is TGTGCCACCAGTGACCCCCCCGGGGACAGGGGATCCAACACCGGGGAGCTGTTTTTT.

V usage is TRBV6-5 and J usage is TRBJ1-3; D unclear. V dropped 5 bases and J dropped 0 bases, with 5 bases sitting between them. Germline lookup yields CDR1 MNHEY and CDR2 SVGAGI. The CDR3 has 13 amino acids. The CDR3 nucleotides read TGTGCCAGCAGTCAAATCTCTGGAAACACCATATATTTT. Its protein product is CASSQISGNTIYF.

J is TRBJ2-7 and V is TRBV7-2; 7 nucleotides match TRBD1. Per the germline V gene, CDR1 is SGHTA and CDR2 is FQGNSA. CDR3 size: 16 residues. The V gene end was trimmed by 2 bases and the J gene end by 0 bases; junction bases not matched to a gene: 7. CDR3 residues: CASSLSSGTDSYEQYF. The CDR3 nucleotides are TGTGCCAGCAGCTTAAGCTCCGGGACAGACTCCTACGAGCAGTACTTC.

A few counts support this clone. The V gene is TRBV2, the J gene TRBJ2-3; 10 bases match TRBD2. CDR1 and CDR2 (germline): SNHLY, FYNNEI. Unmatched junction bases numbered 5, after V lost 6 bases and J lost 2 bases. This CDR3 comprises 15 residues. The CDR3 nucleotides are TGTGCCAGCAGGGTTAGCGGGGGGCTCACAGATACGCAGTATTTT. Protein sequence: CASRVSGGLTDTQYF.

The gene calls are TRBV7-8 and TRBJ2-2; 8 positions match TRBD2. The CDR3 is 17 residues long. J lost 3 bases, V lost 0 bases, and 6 bases had no gene match. Germline V gene data show CDR1 as SGHVS and CDR2 as FQNEAQ. CDR3 protein: CASSLAGGGLDTGELFF. CDR3 sequence (DNA): TGTGCCAGCAGCTTAGCGGGCGGGGGGCTGGACACCGGGGAGCTGTTTTTT.

The gene calls are TRBV19 and TRBJ1-6, with TRBD1 matching 10 bases. The length of the CDR3 is 14 residues. Germline loops: CDR1 LNHDA, CDR2 SQIVND (reference sequence). With V trimmed by 6 bases and J by 10 bases, 6 bases remained unmatched. In nucleotides, the CDR3 is TGTGCCAGTAGCGACAGGGGGCTAGGATCACCCCTCCACTTT. Protein sequence: CASSDRGLGSPLHF.

This clone was counted a single time. This chain joins TRBV2 and TRBJ1-6, with D uncertain. The CDR3 has 13 amino acids. The germline V gene has CDR1 SNHLY and CDR2 FYNNEI. Trimming pared 7 bases from V and 10 bases from J, leaving 14 bases between. The CDR3 nucleotides read TGTGCCAGCACTCTGACACAGTCGTCACCCCTCCACTTT. Its protein product is CASTLTQSSPLHF.

The chain links TRBV7-8 to TRBJ2-5; perhaps TRBD2 as D (5 bases). V lost 5 bases and J lost 5, with 15 bases in between. The CDR3 is 14 amino acids. The germline gives CDR1 SGHVS, CDR2 FQNEAQ. CDR3 sequence reads: CASSPRLSGETQYF. The CDR3 coding sequence is TGTGCCAGCAGCCCCCGGCTCTCGGGGGAGACCCAGTACTTC.

The chain carries TRBV3-1 (or the pseudogene TRBV3-2) and TRBJ2-5; D is undetermined. This CDR3 comprises 15 residues. Germline CDR1 is LGHDT and CDR2 is YNNKEL (reference sequence). The V end was cut by 3 bases, the J end by 1 base, with 12 bases between. CDR3 amino acids: CASSHSLSIQETQYF. The DNA for the CDR3 is TGTGCCAGCAGCCACTCCTTGAGTATCCAAGAGACCCAGTACTTC.

The chain recombines TRBV5-1 with TRBJ1-1; 7 bases line up with TRBD1. The CDR3 is 13 residues long. V dropped 4 bases and J dropped 4; count of bases not matched to a gene: 4. The germline CDR1 and CDR2 sequences are SGHRS and YFSETQ. This CDR3 is CASSVTGVTEAFF. The CDR3 DNA follows: TGCGCCAGCAGCGTTACAGGGGTCACTGAAGCTTTCTTT. Full variable domain (remainder filled in from reference TRBV5-1 and TRBJ1-1): KAGVTQTPRYLIKTRGQQVTLSCSPISGHRSVSWYQQTPGQGLQFLFEYFSETQRNKGNFPGRFSGRQFSNSRSEMNVSTLELGDSALYLCASSVTGVTEAFFGQGTRLTVV.

A few counts support this clone. The V gene is TRBV9, the J gene TRBJ1-1, with D possibly matching TRBD1 (5 bases). This CDR3 is built from 15 residues. V was shortened by 0 bases and J by 7 bases, with 16 bases between the two germline ends. From germline, CDR1 is SGDLS and CDR2 YYNGEE. DNA for the CDR3: TGTGCCAGCAGCGTAGAAGGCGGGGGATTCGGTGAAGCTTTCTTT. This translates into CASSVEGGGFGEAFF. Complete variable domain (other parts from reference TRBV9 and TRBJ1-1): DSGVTQTPKHLITATGQRVTLRCSPRSGDLSVYWYQQSLDQGLQFLIQYYNGEERAKGNILERFSAQQFPDLHSELNLSSLELGDSALYFCASSVEGGGFGEAFFGQGTRLTVV.

The chain links TRBV19 to TRBJ1-6; 7 nucleotides match TRBD1. The CDR3 contains 15 residues. CDR1 LNHDA and CDR2 SQIVND come from the germline V gene (reference sequence). The junction had 8 bases not matched to a gene; V was cut back by 7 bases and J by 5 bases. CDR3 region: CASTLTGVNNSPLHF. The CDR3 nucleotides read TGTGCCAGTACCTTAACAGGGGTCAATAATTCACCCCTCCACTTT.

For the CDR3, the DNA is TGTGCCAGCAGCCTCAGTACCACTGAAGCTTTCTTT. Its protein product is CASSLSTTEAFF. The chain recombines TRBV3-1 (or the pseudogene TRBV3-2) with TRBJ1-1; D call uncertain. CDR1 and CDR2 (germline): LGHDT, YNNKEL (reference sequence). With 4 bases removed from V and 4 bases from J, the gap between germline ends came to 7 bases. CDR3 length: 12 residues.

CDR3 coding DNA: TGTGCCAGCACCCGGCGGGATTGGGAGACCCAGTACTTC. This translates into CASTRRDWETQYF. The rearrangement uses TRBV27 and TRBJ2-5, with D possibly being TRBD2 (6 bases). Trimming took 7 bases from V and 5 from J, leaving 14 bases between them. CDR3 length: 13 amino acids. Germline-derived CDR1 and CDR2 are MNHEY and SMNVEV (reference sequence).

As to this clone: No DNA is shown, since the ends of the CDR3 on it are uncertain; the CDR3 is the one TCRdb lists. This chain joins TRBV21-1 and TRBJ1-5; TRBD1, as called in the table, went unchecked against the DNA. TRBV21-1 is given as a pseudogene. The CDR3 region is 20 residues in length, termini included. The CDR3 spells CASSNDASVGQGAKDQPQHF.

The chain links TRBV11-2 to TRBJ1-2; a weak D match, TRBD1 (5 bases). The CDR3 length is 14 residues. In germline, CDR1 is SGHAT, CDR2 FQNNGV. Trimming stripped 5 bases from V and 0 bases from J, with 10 bases between. The CDR3 loop reads CASSRQIANYGYTF. In DNA form, the CDR3 reads TGTGCCAGCAGCCGACAGATAGCTAACTATGGCTACACCTTC.

V usage is TRBV11-2 and J usage is TRBJ2-5, with no clear D. Germline V CDR1 and CDR2: SGHAT, FQNNGV. The CDR3 consists of 14 residues. Trimming took off 5 bases at V and 5 bases at J, with 15 bases between the two ends. This chain's CDR3 is CASSLFPPPETQYF. CDR3 DNA sequence: TGTGCCAGCAGCCTCTTCCCCCCCCCTGAGACCCAGTACTTC.

A single count supports this clone. The genes are TRBV14 and TRBJ1-4; perhaps TRBD1 as D (5 bases). V dropped 4 bases and J dropped 4 bases, with 16 bases sitting between them. The V gene's germline CDR1 is SGHDN and CDR2 FVKESK. The CDR3 extends over 16 amino acids. CDR3 protein: CASSPGRTGFNEKLFF. Written as DNA, the CDR3 is TGTGCCAGCAGCCCAGGACGAACAGGATTTAATGAAAAACTGTTTTTT.

This clone has just a few counts. The chain recombines TRBV24-1 with TRBJ1-2; a weak D match, TRBD1 (5 bases). V was shortened by 5 bases and J by 7 bases, with 13 bases between the two germline ends. The CDR3 is 13 residues long. Germline V gene lookup returns CDR1 KGHDR and CDR2 SFDVKD. The DNA of the CDR3 is TGTGCCACCAGTGTGGCTCCCCAGGGTGGCTACACCTTC. This codes for CATSVAPQGGYTF.